This is a list of T cell receptor beta chains from one sample in a study of blood T cell repertoires in COVID-19. Assay used: immunoSEQ multiplex PCR; TCRdb lists only in-frame clones, some missing. The sample lists 380,000 or so clones, 89% occurring once. Material: peripheral blood. Source of these receptors: a man aged 35 to 55 with acute or convalescent COVID-19. Both conserved end residues are part of each CDR3. Each record gives: J gene, clone size, D gene, V gene, CDR3 protein, CDR3 DNA. D genes are given only for firm matches. Size is omitted from some rows. Given values are once, few, many or a class for expanded clones.

>TRBJ2-7|.|TRBD1|TRBV3-1/TRBV3-2
CASSGPGQLLYEQYF
TGTGCCAGCAGCGGACCGGGACAGTTGCTATACGAGCAGTACTTC
>TRBJ1-5|.|TRBD1|TRBV2
CASSQGVAEEQPQHF
TGTGCCAGCAGCCAGGGGGTAGCGGAAGAGCAGCCCCAGCATTTT
>TRBJ1-1|.|TRBD1|TRBV29-1
CSVRTGGLNTEAFF
TGCAGCGTTCGGACAGGGGGCCTGAACACTGAAGCTTTCTTT
>TRBJ2-3|.|TRBD1|TRBV7-2
CASSANRDRISDTQYF
TGTGCCAGCAGCGCCAACCGGGACAGGATCTCAGATACGCAGTATTTT
>TRBJ2-3|.|TRBD2|TRBV7-2
CASSSRGTSGVTDTQYF
TGTGCCAGCAGCTCGCGCGGGACTAGCGGGGTCACAGATACGCAGTATTTT
>TRBJ2-5|once|TRBD1|TRBV7-2
CASSWTGEETQYF
TGTGCCAGCAGCTGGACAGGGGAAGAGACCCAGTACTTC
>TRBJ2-4|.|.|TRBV7-9
CASSLRVLTKSRRGNIQYF
TGTGCCAGCAGCTTACGTGTCTTAACTAAATCCCGCAGGGGAAACATTCAGTACTTC
>TRBJ1-4|.|.|TRBV3-1/TRBV3-2
CASSHRQSNEKLFF
TGTGCCAGCAGCCACAGACAGAGTAATGAAAAACTGTTTTTT
>TRBJ2-2|.|TRBD1|TRBV2
CASRDRTGEVVLFF
TGTGCCAGCAGGGACAGGACAGGGGAAGTAGTGTTGTTTTTT
>TRBJ1-2|.|TRBD1|TRBV7-9
CASSPGTGEGYTF
TGTGCCAGCAGCCCCGGGACAGGGGAAGGCTACACCTTC
>TRBJ1-1|.|.|TRBV14
CASSQRQNTEAFF
TGTGCCAGCAGCCAACGACAGAACACTGAAGCTTTCTTT
>TRBJ1-1|.|.|TRBV7-6
CASSLGSGGTEAFF
TGTGCCAGCAGCTTAGGTTCGGGGGGCACTGAAGCTTTCTTT
>TRBJ2-1|.|.|TRBV27
CASSFSGTNEQFF
TGTGCCAGCAGTTTCTCAGGAACTAATGAGCAGTTCTTC
>TRBJ2-6|few|.|TRBV20-1
CSASGGAISGANVLTF
TGCAGTGCTAGTGGTGGGGCCATCTCTGGGGCCAACGTCCTGACTTTC
>TRBJ2-7|.|.|TRBV12-3/TRBV12-4
CASGASGASEQYF
TGTGCCAGCGGGGCCAGTGGCGCGTCTGAGCAGTACTTC
>TRBJ2-7|.|TRBD1|TRBV28
CASRRTGPSYEQYF
TGTGCCAGCAGAAGGACAGGCCCCTCCTACGAGCAGTACTTC
>TRBJ1-3|.|TRBD1|TRBV30
CAWSNSGQGASGNTIYF
TGTGCCTGGAGTAACTCGGGACAGGGGGCTTCTGGAAACACCATATATTTT
>TRBJ2-7|few|.|TRBV3-1/TRBV3-2
CASSPSGGVAYEQYF
TGTGCCAGCAGCCCAAGCGGTGGGGTAGCCTACGAGCAGTACTTC
>TRBJ1-5|.|.|TRBV9
CASRQTGGGQPQHF
TGTGCCAGCAGACAAACGGGCGGAGGTCAGCCCCAGCATTTT
>TRBJ1-1|.|TRBD1|TRBV2
CASSTKAGQMNTEAFF
TGTGCCAGCAGTACAAAGGCGGGACAGATGAACACTGAAGCTTTCTTT